One sample yielded the 17 T cell receptor beta chains listed below, sequenced in a study of blood T cells in healthy people across ages. A second roughly 7 to 11 cycle PCR used barcoded and J-beta primers. TCRdb ran MiXCR on the 5' RACE reads and lists one entry per CDR3 protein. Of about a million distinct CDR3 sequences listed, under 40% are singletons. Sequenced: blood. The source is a man younger than 30 in good health.

This chain's CDR3 is CASTKADGPNEQFF. CDR3 DNA sequence: TGTGCCAGCACTAAGGCGGATGGGCCCAATGAGCAGTTCTTC. V and J are TRBV12-3 or TRBV12-4 and TRBJ2-1; D is unclear. The CDR3 extends over 14 amino acids. The ends were cut back, 7 bases at V and 6 bases at J, with 16 bases in the middle.

The rearrangement links TRBV7-2 to TRBJ1-1; D remains ambiguous. The CDR3 sequence is 15 residues long. Germline V gene lookup returns CDR1 SGHTA and CDR2 FQGNSA. The germline V and J ends were trimmed by 5 bases and 3 bases, with 16 bases remaining between them. CDR3 DNA: TGTGCCAGCAGCCCAGAGGTCCCAGAGGACACTGAAGCTTTCTTT. Its protein is CASSPEVPEDTEAFF.

This clonotype was detected many times. The genes are TRBV6-5 and TRBJ1-1, with no clear D. The length of the CDR3 is 12 residues. The V end was cut by 4 bases, the J end by 8 bases, with 11 bases between. Germline-derived CDR1 and CDR2 are MNHEY and SVGAGI. CDR3 nucleotide sequence: TGTGCCAGCAGTTCCCCCCCTGGAGAAGCTTTCTTT. This translates into CASSSPPGEAFF.

The chain recombines TRBV4-2 with TRBJ1-3; D uncertain. Germline-derived CDR1 and CDR2 are LGHNA and YNFKEQ. This CDR3 has 16 amino acids. The V and J ends lost 0 bases and 0 bases respectively, with 9 bases between them. The CDR3 region has the DNA TGTGCCAGCAGCCAAGATAGGGCAGGCTCTGGAAACACCATATATTTT. Encoded protein: CASSQDRAGSGNTIYF.

This clonotype showed up just once. The chain uses TRBV4-3 and TRBJ2-3; 7 positions match TRBD2. This CDR3 region has 16 residues. The V and J ends lost 0 bases and 5 bases, in that order; junction bases with no gene match: 8. The germline CDR1 and CDR2 sequences are LGHNA and YSLEER. CDR3 residues: CASSQDWLAEGDTQYF. In DNA form, the CDR3 reads TGCGCCAGCAGCCAAGATTGGCTAGCGGAGGGAGATACGCAGTATTTT.

The V call is TRBV20-1, the J call TRBJ1-1; D is undetermined. V gave up 5 bases and J gave up 2 bases, with 12 bases separating them. Germline V gives CDR1 DFQATT, CDR2 SNEGSKA (reference sequence). The CDR3 sequence is 13 residues long. The CDR3 protein is CSAWVMGNTEAFF. CDR3 bases: TGCAGTGCTTGGGTAATGGGCAACACTGAAGCTTTCTTT.

J is TRBJ2-7 and V is TRBV7-6; 10 bases line up with TRBD2. Near its end, the DNA agrees better with TRBJ2-5, so the J call may be wrong. From germline, CDR1 is SGHVS and CDR2 FNYEAQ. The CDR3 length is 17 residues. The CDR3 here is CASSLGASGGVQETQYF. The CDR3 DNA reads as TGTGCCAGCAGCTTAGGGGCTAGCGGGGGTGTCCAAGAGACCCAGTACTTC.

The chain joins TRBV20-1 to TRBJ2-3; the D is unclear. The CDR3 is made up of 13 amino acids. The germline CDR1 and CDR2 sequences are DFQATT and SNEGSKA (reference sequence). V gave up 6 bases and J gave up 5 bases, with 15 bases separating them. CDR3 loop: CSAPDRSGDTQYF. CDR3 sequence (DNA): TGCAGTGCCCCGGATAGGTCCGGAGATACGCAGTATTTT.

The rearrangement links TRBV19 to TRBJ2-7; tentative D call: TRBD1 (6 bases). The CDR3 is made up of 13 amino acids. CDR1 is LNHDA, CDR2 SQIVND, per germline (reference sequence). V gave up 5 bases and J gave up 3 bases, with 11 bases separating them. The CDR3 region has the DNA TGTGCCAGTAGTTCGGGACACCTCTACGAGCAGTACTTC. It yields the protein CASSSGHLYEQYF.

The CDR3 region has the DNA TGTGCCATCAGCGGACAGGGAACAGGATACGAGCAGTACTTC. Encoded protein: CAISGQGTGYEQYF. The genes are TRBV10-3 and TRBJ2-7; 8 nucleotides align to TRBD1. The V segment lost 6 bases and the J segment 4 bases; nucleotides outside the gene matches: 8. The CDR3 runs 14 residues. CDR1 and CDR2 (germline): ENHRY, SYGVKD.

This clonotype was counted a few times. V and J are TRBV10-3 and TRBJ2-3; D tentatively reads TRBD1 or TRBD2 (5 bases each). The CDR3 has 14 amino acids. From germline, CDR1 is ENHRY and CDR2 SYGVKD. Trimming removed 4 bases at V and 6 bases at J, with 14 bases between. The chain's CDR3 is CAISGHWGSDTQYF. The CDR3 DNA reads TGTGCCATCAGTGGTCATTGGGGGTCCGATACGCAGTATTTT.

The sample holds a few counts of this clonotype. This chain links TRBV27 with TRBJ1-2; D uncertain. The V gene's germline CDR1 is MNHEY and CDR2 SMNVEV (reference sequence). Between the trimmed V and J ends, which lost 5 bases and 8 bases, there was a span of 15 bases. CDR3 length: 13 amino acids. Written as DNA, the CDR3 is TGTGCCAGCAGTGCCGGGCCACCGGGCGGCTACACCTTC. Amino acids: CASSAGPPGGYTF.

The table lists this clonotype with a few counts. The rearrangement joins TRBV7-2 to TRBJ2-7; possibly TRBD1 for D (5 bases). The germline gives CDR1 SGHTA, CDR2 FQGNSA. V lost 1 base, J lost 6 bases, and 10 bases lay in between. This CDR3 spans 13 amino acids. The CDR3 sequence: CASSLGQSAEQYF. For the CDR3, the DNA is TGTGCCAGCAGCTTAGGACAGTCAGCCGAGCAGTACTTC. Looking up the rest from reference TRBV7-2 and TRBJ2-7 gives the full variable domain: GAGVSQSPSNKVTEKGKDVELRCDPISGHTALYWYRQSLGQGLEFLIYFQGNSAPDKSGLPSDRFSAERTGGSVSTLTIQRTQQEDSAVYLCASSLGQSAEQYFGPGTRLTVT.

V usage is TRBV13 and J usage is TRBJ2-4; possible D gene TRBD2, 6 bases. Germline-derived CDR1 and CDR2 are PRHDT and FYEKMQ (reference sequence). The CDR3 has 15 amino acids. Trimming shortened V by 5 bases and J by 2 bases, and 13 bases separated the two germline ends. In DNA form, the CDR3 reads TGTGCCAGCAGCCCCCAGGCGGGGACCAAAAACATTCAGTACTTC. Translating it yields CASSPQAGTKNIQYF.

This clonotype was found a few times. V gene TRBV7-9 combines with J gene TRBJ2-7; TRBD1 or TRBD2 may be the D gene (5 bases each). Trimming took off 4 bases at V and 2 bases at J, with 12 bases between the two ends. Germline assignment: CDR1 SEHNR and CDR2 FQNEAQ (reference sequence). The CDR3 has 14 residues. The CDR3 spells CASSSVRETYEQYF. CDR3 sequence (DNA): TGTGCCAGCAGCTCCGTCAGGGAGACCTACGAGCAGTACTTC.

V gene TRBV29-1 combines with J gene TRBJ2-3; no clear D gene. This CDR3 has 12 residues. V was pared by 3 bases and J by 0 bases, with 4 bases between. CDR1 is SQVTM and CDR2 is ANQGSEA in the germline V gene. CDR3 amino acids: CSVDVSTDTQYF. CDR3 bases: TGCAGCGTTGATGTTAGCACAGATACGCAGTATTTT.

With regard to this clonotype: A much larger clone differs from this one at a single base, so this may be a read error. The gene calls are TRBV10-3 and TRBJ2-1; D is unclear. Germline assignment: CDR1 ENHRY and CDR2 SYGVKD. The CDR3 sequence is 14 residues long. The CDR3 DNA follows: TGTGCCATCAGTGGAGCGAGCTCCTACAGTGAGCAGTTCTTC. Protein: CAISGASSYSEQFF.